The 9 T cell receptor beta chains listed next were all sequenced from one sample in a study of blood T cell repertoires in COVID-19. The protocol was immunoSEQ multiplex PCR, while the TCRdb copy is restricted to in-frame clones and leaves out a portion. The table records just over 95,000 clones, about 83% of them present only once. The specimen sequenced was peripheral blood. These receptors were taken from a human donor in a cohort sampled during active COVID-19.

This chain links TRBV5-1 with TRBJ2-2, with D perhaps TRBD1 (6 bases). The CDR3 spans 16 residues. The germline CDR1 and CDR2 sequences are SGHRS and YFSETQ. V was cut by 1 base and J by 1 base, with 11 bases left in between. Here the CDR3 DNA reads TGCGCCAGCAGCTTGTTTTACAGGGAGAACACCGGGGAGCTGTTTTTT. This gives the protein CASSLFYRENTGELFF.

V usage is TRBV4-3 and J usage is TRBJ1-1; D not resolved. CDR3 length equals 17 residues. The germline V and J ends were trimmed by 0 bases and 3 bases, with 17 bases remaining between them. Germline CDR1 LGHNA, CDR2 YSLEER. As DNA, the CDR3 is TGCGCCAGCAGCCAAGATTGGGCAGGACTACCTGACACTGAAGCTTTCTTT. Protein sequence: CASSQDWAGLPDTEAFF.

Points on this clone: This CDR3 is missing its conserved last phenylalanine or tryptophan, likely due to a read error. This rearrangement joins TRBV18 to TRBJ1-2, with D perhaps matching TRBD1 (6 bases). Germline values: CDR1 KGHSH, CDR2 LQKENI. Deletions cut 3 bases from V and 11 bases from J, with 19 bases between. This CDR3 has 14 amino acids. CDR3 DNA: TGTGCCAGCTCACCTCCCGGGACATCCGGAATATACACCCTC. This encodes CASSPPGTSGIYTL.

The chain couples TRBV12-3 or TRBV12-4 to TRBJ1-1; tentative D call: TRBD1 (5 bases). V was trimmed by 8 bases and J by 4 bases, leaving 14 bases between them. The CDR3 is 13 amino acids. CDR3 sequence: CASGGTMGTEAFF. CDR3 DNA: TGTGCCAGCGGCGGGACGATGGGCACTGAAGCTTTCTTT.

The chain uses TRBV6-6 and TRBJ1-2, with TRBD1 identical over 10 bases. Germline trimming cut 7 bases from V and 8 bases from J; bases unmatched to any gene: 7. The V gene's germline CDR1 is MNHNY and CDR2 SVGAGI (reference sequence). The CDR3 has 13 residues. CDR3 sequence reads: CASKPGQGSGYTF. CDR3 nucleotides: TGTGCCAGCAAACCGGGACAGGGGTCGGGCTACACCTTC.

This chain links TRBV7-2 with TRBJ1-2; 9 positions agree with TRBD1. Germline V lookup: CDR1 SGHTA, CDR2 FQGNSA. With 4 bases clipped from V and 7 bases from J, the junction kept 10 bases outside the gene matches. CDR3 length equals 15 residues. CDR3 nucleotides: TGTGCCAGCAGCTCTTACAGGGGGCTCTCTAGTGGCTACACCTTC. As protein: CASSSYRGLSSGYTF.

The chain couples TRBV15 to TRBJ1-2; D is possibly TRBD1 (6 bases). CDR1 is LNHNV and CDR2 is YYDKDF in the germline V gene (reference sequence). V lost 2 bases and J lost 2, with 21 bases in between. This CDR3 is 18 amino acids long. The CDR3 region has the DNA TGTGCCACCAGCAGAACGACAGGCCGTTTCGGGTCCAACTATGGCTACACCTTC. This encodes CATSRTTGRFGSNYGYTF.

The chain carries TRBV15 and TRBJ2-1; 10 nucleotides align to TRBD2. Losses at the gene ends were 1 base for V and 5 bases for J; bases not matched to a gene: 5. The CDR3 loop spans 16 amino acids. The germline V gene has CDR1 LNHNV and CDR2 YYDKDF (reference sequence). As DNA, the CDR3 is TGTGCCACCAGCAGAGGGGGACTAGCGCTGAACAATGAGCAGTTCTTC. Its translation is CATSRGGLALNNEQFF.

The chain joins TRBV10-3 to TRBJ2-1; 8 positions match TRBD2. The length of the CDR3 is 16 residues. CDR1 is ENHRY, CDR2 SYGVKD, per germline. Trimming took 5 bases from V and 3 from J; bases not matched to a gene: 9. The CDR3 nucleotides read TGTGCCATCAGTCGTGAAAGCGGGAGTGTCTACAATGAGCAGTTCTTC. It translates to CAISRESGSVYNEQFF.